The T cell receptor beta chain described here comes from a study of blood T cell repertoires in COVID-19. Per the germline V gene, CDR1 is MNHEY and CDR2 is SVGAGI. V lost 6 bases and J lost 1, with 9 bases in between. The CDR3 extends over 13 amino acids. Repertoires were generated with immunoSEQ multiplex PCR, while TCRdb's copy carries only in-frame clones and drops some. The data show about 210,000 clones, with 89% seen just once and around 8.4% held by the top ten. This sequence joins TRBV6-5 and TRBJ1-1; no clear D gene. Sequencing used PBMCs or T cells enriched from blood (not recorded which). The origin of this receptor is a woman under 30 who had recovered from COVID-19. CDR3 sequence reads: CASRMGRNTEAFF. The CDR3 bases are TGTGCCAGCAGAATGGGCCGGAACACTGAAGCTTTCTTT.